This T cell receptor (beta chain) was recovered during a study of cytomegalovirus exposure and HLA in healthy donors. Study-wide results and caveats: Reports described diagnosis of cytomegalovirus status by the classifier as highly specific and sensitive. Based on reports, TCR beta sequences accurately predicted HLA-A and HLA-B alleles for most subjects.

This CDR3 spans 14 amino acids. Looked up from germline, CDR1 is SGHTA and CDR2 is FQGNSA. Between the trimmed V and J ends, which lost 1 base and 2 bases, there was a span of 6 bases. With regard to this clone: Its antigen is undetermined.

PCR used 60 Vbeta primers and 13 Jbeta primers. The table came from immunoSEQ multiplex PCR; TCRdb's copy has only in-frame clones and leaves some out. The sample data list more than 40,000 clones. Specimen: PBMCs. V usage is TRBV7-2 and J usage is TRBJ1-3; D possibly corresponds to TRBD1 (5 bases). The source of this sequence is a woman between 40 and 55 years old in good health and CMV-seronegative. DNA of the CDR3: TGTGCCAGCAGCTTAGTAGGGGCTGGAAACACCATATATTTT. Amino acids: CASSLVGAGNTIYF.